Below are 32 T cell receptor beta chains sequenced from a single sample in a study of beta chain features in type 1 diabetes. Every bit of the isolated RNA underwent reverse transcription, so sequencing read expressed TCRB transcripts. Some clones are missing from TCRdb's copy, which holds only in-frame ones; the method was immunoSEQ multiplex PCR. The table lists 400,000 to 500,000 clones, approximately 13% of them singletons. Material for sequencing was naive CD4+ T cells from blood. The receptors derive from a man aged 25-45 years in good health.

This clone has more than one count but fewer than ten. The chain couples TRBV6-5 to TRBJ2-3; TRBD2 agrees at 7 bases. The CDR3 is 14 residues long. Germline-derived CDR1 and CDR2 are MNHEY and SVGAGI. V lost 7 bases to trimming and J lost 1 base; unmatched junction nucleotides: 5. The CDR3 DNA sequence: TGTGCCAGCACTCGAGGACTAGGCACAGATACGCAGTATTTT. As protein: CASTRGLGTDTQYF.

The chain is built from TRBV30 and TRBJ1-1; no clear D. Germline V gene data show CDR1 as GTSNPN and CDR2 as SVGIG (reference sequence). This CDR3 spans 14 amino acids. V was cut by 4 bases and J by 4 bases, with 16 bases left in between. The CDR3: CAWMIWGVSTEAFF. The CDR3 DNA reads as TGTGCCTGGATGATATGGGGTGTGTCCACTGAAGCTTTCTTT. The full variable domain, its missing parts supplied by reference TRBV30 and TRBJ1-1, is SQTIHQWPATLVQPVGSPLSLECTVEGTSNPNLYWYRQAAGRGLQLLFYSVGIGQISSEVPQNLSASRPQDRQFILSSKKLLLSDSGFYLCAWMIWGVSTEAFFGQGTRLTVV.

This clone was counted a few times. The gene calls are TRBV12-5 and TRBJ2-7; D ambiguous. Germline V gives CDR1 LGHNT, CDR2 FRNRAP. The CDR3 covers 12 residues. The CDR3 loop is CASALGPGEQYV. CDR3 sequence (DNA): TGTGCTAGTGCTTTGGGTCCTGGCGAGCAGTACGTC.

This clone has only a few counts. The chain links TRBV18 to TRBJ2-7; 8 bases line up with TRBD1. From germline, CDR1 is KGHSH and CDR2 LQKENI. The CDR3 has 15 amino acids. Trimming at V came to 6 bases and at J to 6 bases, leaving 13 bases not matched to a gene. The CDR3 here is CASSPRTGKTREQYV. The CDR3 bases are TGTGCCAGCTCCCCGAGGACAGGGAAGACGCGCGAGCAGTACGTC.

In its sample, this clone was seen a few times. A much bigger clone sits one base away, suggesting this may be a read error. V usage is TRBV13 and J usage is TRBJ2-7; D remains unclear. CDR3 length equals 12 residues. CDR1 PRHDT and CDR2 FYEKMQ come from the germline V gene (reference sequence). The V end lost 3 bases, the J end lost 0 bases, and 3 bases lay between the germline ends. The CDR3 loop is CASSLNSYEQYF. CDR3 in DNA: TGTGCCAGCAGCTTGAACTCCTACGAGCAGTACTTC.

V gene TRBV6-6 combines with J gene TRBJ2-1; 8 nucleotides align to TRBD2. Germline-derived CDR1 and CDR2 are MNHNY and SVGAGI (reference sequence). The CDR3 has 13 residues. The V segment lost 9 bases and the J segment 7 bases; nucleotides outside the gene matches: 8. CDR3 protein: CASSGVVGNEQFF. The CDR3 coding sequence is TGTGCCAGTAGCGGGGTCGTAGGAAATGAGCAGTTCTTC.

This clone came up a few times. The V and J genes are TRBV7-2 and TRBJ1-5; 7 bases are shared with TRBD1. There are 15 residues in the CDR3. Unmatched junction bases numbered 2, after V lost 0 bases and J lost 3 bases. CDR1 is SGHTA, CDR2 FQGNSA, per germline. The CDR3 sequence is CASSLAGQVNQPQHF. The CDR3 nucleotides read TGTGCCAGCAGCTTAGCCGGACAGGTCAATCAGCCCCAGCATTTT.

This sequence joins TRBV7-9 and TRBJ2-1; D ambiguous. This CDR3 has 13 residues. Germline V gives CDR1 SEHNR, CDR2 FQNEAQ (reference sequence). V lost 4 bases and J 5 bases, leaving 9 bases between the germline ends. CDR3: CASSWTVNNEQFF. The CDR3 DNA is TGTGCCAGCAGCTGGACGGTCAACAATGAGCAGTTCTTC. Full variable domain (missing parts from reference TRBV7-9 and TRBJ2-1): DTGVSQNPRHKITKRGQNVTFRCDPISEHNRLYWYRQTLGQGPEFLTYFQNEAQLEKSRLLSDRFSAERPKGSFSTLEIQRTEQGDSAMYLCASSWTVNNEQFFGPGTRLTVL.

The chain carries TRBV4-1 and TRBJ2-5; D possibly uses TRBD1 or TRBD2 (5 bases each). Germline V gives CDR1 MGHRA, CDR2 YSYEKL. V was trimmed by 1 base and J by 5 bases, leaving 11 bases between them. The CDR3 totals 14 residues. In nucleotides, the CDR3 is TGCGCCAGCAGCCAAGTTCAGGGAGCGGAGACCCAGTACTTC. Translating it yields CASSQVQGAETQYF.

This clone occurred a few times. The V and J genes are TRBV28 and TRBJ2-7, with TRBD1 matching over 10 bases. Germline values: CDR1 MDHEN, CDR2 SYDVKM. The CDR3 consists of 15 residues. With V trimmed by 5 bases and J by 2 bases, 6 bases remained unmatched. CDR3 amino acids: CASSLPGQGTYEQYV. CDR3 in DNA: TGTGCCAGCAGTCTCCCGGGACAGGGGACCTACGAGCAGTACGTC.

The CDR3 DNA reads TGCGCCAGCAGTCCGTGGGGGACCCTGCACCAAGAGACCCAGTACTTC. Protein: CASSPWGTLHQETQYF. V and J are TRBV4-1 and TRBJ2-5; TRBD1 or TRBD2 may be the D gene (5 bases each). Trimming stripped 6 bases from V and 0 bases from J, with 17 bases between. Germline assignment: CDR1 MGHRA and CDR2 YSYEKL. The length of the CDR3 is 16 residues.

There are a few counts of this clone. The chain couples TRBV7-2 to TRBJ2-3; no reliable D call. Germline V CDR1 and CDR2: SGHTA, FQGNSA. CDR3 length: 15 residues. Trimming removed 1 base from V and 2 bases from J, with 10 bases in between. The DNA for the CDR3 is TGTGCCAGCAGCTTAGGTCAATCCCACACAGATACGCAGTATTTT. As protein: CASSLGQSHTDTQYF.

The V and J genes are TRBV4-3 and TRBJ2-1, with 8 positions matching TRBD2. The CDR3 runs 17 residues. Germline lookup yields CDR1 LGHNA and CDR2 YSLEER. After removal of 0 bases from V and 8 bases from J, the junction contained 12 bases not matched to a gene. DNA for the CDR3: TGCGCCAGCAGCCAAGAGGTTGCGGGAGGAGGATCGGATGAGCAGTTCTTC. Its translation is CASSQEVAGGGSDEQFF.

This clone was observed a few times. The chain links TRBV27 to TRBJ2-6, with unresolved D. V was trimmed by 3 bases and J by 2 bases, leaving 14 bases between them. The CDR3 has 17 amino acids. Germline lookup yields CDR1 MNHEY and CDR2 SMNVEV (reference sequence). CDR3 loop: CASSLRSGRPGANVLTF. DNA of the CDR3: TGTGCCAGCAGTTTGAGATCCGGGCGCCCTGGGGCCAACGTCCTGACTTTC.

This clone has a handful of counts. Other DNA sequences from this sample encode an identical CDR3 as well. The gene calls are TRBV7-2 and TRBJ2-3; 8 nucleotides line up with TRBD2. J was trimmed by 1 base and V by 5 bases; bases with no gene match: 2. CDR3 size: 14 residues. Germline lookup yields CDR1 SGHTA and CDR2 FQGNSA. The DNA for the CDR3 is TGTGCCAGCAGCATTAGCGGGGGCACAGATACGCAGTATTTT. This gives the protein CASSISGGTDTQYF.

This clone was observed a handful of times. The chain has TRBV30 and TRBJ1-2; D ambiguous. The germline V gene encodes CDR1 GTSNPN and CDR2 SVGIG (reference sequence). Trimming shortened V by 3 bases and J by 7 bases, and 18 bases separated the two germline ends. There are 14 residues in the CDR3. Here the CDR3 DNA reads TGTGCCTGGAGGCAAGGTCAAACGTCCCGTGGCTACACCTTC. It is translated as CAWRQGQTSRGYTF.

The CDR3 sequence is CASSSDGFAKNIQYF. CDR3 bases: TGCGCCAGCAGTTCCGACGGGTTTGCCAAAAACATTCAGTACTTC. The chain combines TRBV5-1 with TRBJ2-4, with no clear D. CDR3 length: 15 residues. Germline assignment: CDR1 SGHRS and CDR2 YFSETQ. Trimming took 5 bases from V and 1 from J, leaving 13 bases between them.

V is TRBV2 and J is TRBJ1-6; D not resolved. Trimming shortened V by 3 bases and J by 5 bases, and 5 bases separated the two germline ends. The CDR3 runs 13 residues. Germline assignment: CDR1 SNHLY and CDR2 FYNNEI. The CDR3 sequence: CASSDRDNSPLHF. CDR3 DNA sequence: TGTGCCAGCAGTGATCGGGATAATTCACCCCTCCACTTT.

CDR3 loop: CASSLDLALETQYF. CDR3 DNA: TGTGCCAGCAGCTTGGATCTCGCCCTGGAGACCCAGTACTTC. The chain has TRBV5-6 and TRBJ2-5; D is uncertain. The CDR3 extends over 14 amino acids. V lost 0 bases to trimming and J lost 5 bases, with 11 bases between them. Germline V gene lookup returns CDR1 SGHDT and CDR2 YYEEEE.

This clone was seen a few times. The chain employs TRBV6-5 and TRBJ2-7; D perhaps matches TRBD2 (6 bases). V dropped 2 bases and J dropped 4 bases, with 15 bases sitting between them. Germline CDR1 reads MNHEY; CDR2 reads SVGAGI. The CDR3 consists of 15 residues. In nucleotides, the CDR3 is TGTGCCAGCAGTTACGGGTTCGGGGGAGGATACGAGCAGTACTTC. Its translation: CASSYGFGGGYEQYF.

The chain couples TRBV7-2 to TRBJ1-2; D gene uncertain. In germline, CDR1 is SGHTA, CDR2 FQGNSA. Trimming cost V 5 bases and J 8 bases, with 12 bases left between them. The CDR3 contains 12 residues. This CDR3 is CASSMYSEGYTF. CDR3 nucleotide sequence: TGTGCCAGCAGCATGTACAGCGAGGGCTACACCTTC.

The V gene is TRBV25-1, the J gene TRBJ2-5; D is unclear. Trimming cost V 3 bases and J 7 bases, with 12 bases left between them. The germline V gene encodes CDR1 MGHDK and CDR2 SYGVNS. This CDR3 is 13 amino acids long. CDR3 sequence reads: CASSDSSPRTQYF. CDR3 sequence (DNA): TGTGCCAGCAGTGATAGTTCGCCCCGGACCCAGTACTTC.

The chain uses TRBV2 and TRBJ2-3, with 10 bases fitting TRBD2. Germline V gives CDR1 SNHLY, CDR2 FYNNEI. The length of the CDR3 is 16 residues. With V trimmed by 6 bases and J by 0 bases, 6 bases remained unmatched. The CDR3 region has the DNA TGTGCCAGCAGATCCCCTAGCGGGGGAAGCACAGATACGCAGTATTTT. Protein product: CASRSPSGGSTDTQYF.

The table lists this clone with a few counts. V usage is TRBV5-4 and J usage is TRBJ2-1, with D maybe TRBD2 (6 bases). This CDR3 has 16 residues. CDR1 is SGHNT, CDR2 YYREEE, per germline (reference sequence). V lost 2 bases and J lost 7, with 19 bases in between. The CDR3 here is CASSLPDSGSGNEQFF. CDR3 sequence (DNA): TGTGCCAGCAGCTTACCCGATTCCGGGAGCGGGAATGAGCAGTTCTTC.

This clone was observed many times. The chain employs TRBV4-3 and TRBJ2-1, with a weak D call TRBD2 (6 bases). Germline CDR1 reads LGHNA; CDR2 reads YSLEER. This CDR3 is built from 13 residues. Trimming took 0 bases from V and 12 from J, leaving 12 bases between them. The CDR3 DNA follows: TGCGCCAGCAGCCAAGATCGTCGGGGGTCGCAGTTCTTC. It yields the protein CASSQDRRGSQFF.

This clone was detected only a few times. J is TRBJ2-7 and V is TRBV21-1. TRBV21-1 is annotated as a pseudogene. The CDR3 sequence is 12 residues long. Written as DNA, the CDR3 is TGTGCCAGCAGCAAAGGATCAAACGAGCAGTACGTC. It yields the protein CASSKGSNEQYV.

There are a few counts of this clone. This sequence joins TRBV5-1 and TRBJ1-6, with D possibly TRBD1 on 5 matching bases. Germline assignment: CDR1 SGHRS and CDR2 YFSETQ. V was pared by 0 bases and J by 9 bases, with 13 bases between. The CDR3 has 15 amino acids. Written as DNA, the CDR3 is TGCGCCAGCAGCTTGGGAGGATTAGGGGTTTCACCCCTCCACTTT. Encoded protein: CASSLGGLGVSPLHF.

This clone came up a few times. The J gene is TRBJ2-1, the V gene TRBV9; D remains ambiguous. Looked up from germline, CDR1 is SGDLS and CDR2 is YYNGEE. V was pared by 4 bases and J by 10 bases, with 12 bases between. The CDR3 loop spans 12 amino acids. DNA of the CDR3: TGTGCCAGCAGCCGAGGATCCAAAGAGCAGTTCTTC. Encoded protein: CASSRGSKEQFF.

The CDR3 reads CASKRTSETQYF. CDR3 nucleotide sequence: TGTGCCAGCAAAAGGACTAGTGAGACCCAGTACTTC. This chain joins TRBV2 and TRBJ2-5; 7 positions agree with TRBD2. V lost 7 bases and J lost 5; bases outside the gene matches: 4. Germline-derived CDR1 and CDR2 are SNHLY and FYNNEI. There are 12 residues in the CDR3.

This clone has more than one count but fewer than ten. This chain uses TRBV10-3 with TRBJ2-6; TRBD1 or TRBD2 may be the D gene (6 bases each). Trimming stripped 0 bases from V and 1 base from J, with 10 bases between. Germline CDR1 is ENHRY and CDR2 is SYGVKD. The CDR3 sequence is 17 residues long. The DNA of the CDR3 is TGTGCCATCAGTGAGTCGGGGGGCGCGTCTGGGGCCAACGTCCTGACTTTC. Translation gives CAISESGGASGANVLTF.

Notes on this clone: The junction differs from germline at one of its ends, possibly a read error. V and J are TRBV7-9 and TRBJ1-1, with unresolved D. The CDR3 runs to 13 residues. Germline-derived CDR1 and CDR2 are SEHNR and FQNEAQ (reference sequence). CDR3 DNA sequence: TGTGCAAGCAGTGACAACAGTAACACTGAAGCTTTCTTT. It is translated as CASSDNSNTEAFF.

This clone was detected a few times. This sequence joins TRBV7-9 and TRBJ1-2; 8 bases are shared with TRBD1. Germline V lookup: CDR1 SEHNR, CDR2 FQNEAQ (reference sequence). This CDR3 region has 16 residues. The ends lost 5 bases at V and 3 bases at J; junction bases unmatched: 11. The CDR3 bases are TGTGCCAGCAGCAAAGACCGACAGGGGCTAGACTATGGCTACACCTTC. It specifies CASSKDRQGLDYGYTF. Complete variable domain (other parts from reference TRBV7-9 and TRBJ1-2): DTGVSQNPRHKITKRGQNVTFRCDPISEHNRLYWYRQTLGQGPEFLTYFQNEAQLEKSRLLSDRFSAERPKGSFSTLEIQRTEQGDSAMYLCASSKDRQGLDYGYTFGSGTRLTVV.